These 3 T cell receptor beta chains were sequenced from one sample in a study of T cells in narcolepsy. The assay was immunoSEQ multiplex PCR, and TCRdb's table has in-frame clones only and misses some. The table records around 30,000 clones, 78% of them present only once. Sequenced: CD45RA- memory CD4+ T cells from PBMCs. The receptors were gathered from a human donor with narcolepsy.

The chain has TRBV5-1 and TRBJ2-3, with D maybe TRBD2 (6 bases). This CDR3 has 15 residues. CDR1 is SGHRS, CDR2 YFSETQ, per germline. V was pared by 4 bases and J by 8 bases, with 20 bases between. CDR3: CASSEGLSQVGTQYF. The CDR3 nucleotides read TGCGCCAGCAGCGAGGGACTTTCACAGGTCGGTACGCAGTATTTT.

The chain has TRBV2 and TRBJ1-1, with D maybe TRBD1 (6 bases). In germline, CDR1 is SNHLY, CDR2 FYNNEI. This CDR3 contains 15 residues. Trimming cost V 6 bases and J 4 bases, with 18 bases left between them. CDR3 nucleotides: TGTGCCAGCAGGGCGCGTGGGGGCGGGCGCACTGAAGCTTTCTTT. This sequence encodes CASRARGGGRTEAFF.

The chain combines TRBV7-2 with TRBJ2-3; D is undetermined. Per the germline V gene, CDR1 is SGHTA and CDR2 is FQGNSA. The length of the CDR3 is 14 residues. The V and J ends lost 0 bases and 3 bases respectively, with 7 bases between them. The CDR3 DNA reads TGTGCCAGCAGCTTAGCCGCGGCGACAGATACGCAGTATTTT. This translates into CASSLAAATDTQYF.